This T cell receptor (beta chain) emerged from a study of blood T cells in healthy people across ages (dated by TCRdb to 2013 to 2016). Looking at the study overall: In model experiments, roughly one uniquely barcoded TCR beta cDNA molecule per two T cells was captured by template switching. The study analyzed two additional independent replicas of 1 million unique cDNA reads from the same blood draw for two donors, one aged 18 to 29 and one aged 80 or older. Donors of different ages were randomly distributed across sequencing lanes to avoid experimental bias. Four age groups were formed from the donors: young (average approximately 15 years), middle-aged (around 40), aged (about 62) and long-lived (82). Age-related changes in TCR beta repertoire diversity were measured in the study by deep sequencing normalized with unique cDNA molecular identifiers.

Preparation of the library involved 5' RACE. The data were produced on an Illumina HiSeq 2500. The second PCR ran for about 6 to 11 cycles and used a J-beta primer mix along with a sample-barcoded 5' primer. A unique molecular identifier was introduced onto each TCR beta cDNA molecule by a template-switch 5' adaptor carrying 12 random nucleotides. At least 2.5 million CDR3-containing paired-end reads were obtained from each sample. First-strand cDNA was synthesized from all RNA with the Mint cDNA synthesis kit, primed by a TRBC-specific oligonucleotide. All cDNA was treated with uracil-DNA glycosylase and then went through a first 18-cycle PCR with the universal primers M1SS and BC2_uni_R. Processing in the source paper ran as follows. Each sample was normalized by randomly selecting 1 million high-quality reads, each carrying a distinct molecular identifier. Instead of being binned into consensus sequences, reads that shared molecular identifiers were thrown out. MiTCR, set to a Q25 quality threshold and the strictest error-elimination algorithm, was used for CDR3 identification, clonotype clustering and error correction. A nonparametric unseen species model using Euler transformation provided a lower-bound estimate of total TCR beta diversity. In-frame beta chains were kept once TCRdb had trimmed the public reads at Q25 with fastp and called clones with MiXCR. Each entry is one CDR3 protein sequence, shown with its most common DNA and genes. The V and J calls were determined by TCRdb, not by the authors. Counted in this sample were over 1.5 million distinct CDR3 sequences; around half of them appeared once. Of the sample, less than 2.5% falls within the top ten clones.

In the case of this clonotype: This receptor's antigen is unknown. Base qualities are not provided; no much larger clone lies one nucleotide away.

Paper-wide results and their limitations: Compared with the aged group, the long-lived group had more naive CD4+ T cells, fewer expanded clones and increased TCR diversity, suggesting age selection. As age increased, observed TCR beta diversity per million T cells dropped in a roughly linear way, and a significant reduction was already evident by age about 40. Estimates of total diversity based on one million sequenced T cells were regarded as lower bounds and as underestimates. Because profiling used bulk unsorted PBMCs, naive and antigen-experienced compartments could not be compared conclusively. A strong correlation was found between observed TCR beta diversity and the percentage of naive T cells measured by flow cytometry. Donor CMV infection status was unknown, potentially confounding age-related changes in expanded clonotypes.

The CDR3 runs 16 residues from the cysteine to the phenylalanine. Just the 48-base CDR3 DNA is kept, in frame starting at base 1. From the germline V gene, CDR1 is SNHLY and CDR2 is FYNNEI. Cut back by 7 bases and 0 bases, the V and J ends lie 13 bases apart. The roughly 39 donors, aged roughly 6 to 100 years, were systemically healthy Caucasian individuals from Russia. Around 9.7 milliliters of peripheral blood were collected from each donor into EDTA-treated Vacutainer tubes. Ficoll-Paque density-gradient centrifugation was used to isolate PBMCs, with at least 6 million per sample. Trizol reagent was used to extract total RNA from the PBMCs, yielding at least 5.5 micrograms per sample. For every donor, an aliquot of PBMCs went through flow cytometry to measure the percentages of naive CD45RAhigh/CD27high T cells.

The receptor was derived from a middle-aged woman in good health. The chain is assembled from TRBV2 and TRBJ2-6; the D segment is perhaps TRBD1 or TRBD2, each sharing 5 matched bases. The sample consisted of blood. In nucleotide form, the sequence is TGTGCCAGCATTGACCGGGACGGCTCTGGGGCCAACGTCCTGACTTTC. This codes for CASIDRDGSGANVLTF.